The 15 T cell receptor beta chains in this list originate from one sample, sequenced in a study of graft-versus-host responses after intestinal transplantation. No cognate antigen is known for these TCRs. Using immunoSEQ multiplex PCR, the repertoire was profiled, and TCRdb retains in-frame clones only, with some absent. The sample lists about 97,000 clones; 85% to 95% were seen once. The sample consisted of unstimulated CD8+ T cells sorted from spleen or lymph node cells, taken before transplant. These receptors were collected from a human donor who was the organ donor for an intestinal transplant.

The rearrangement links TRBV5-1 to TRBJ2-3; 8 nucleotides match TRBD2. The germline gives CDR1 SGHRS, CDR2 YFSETQ. This CDR3 has 12 amino acids. V shed 7 bases, J shed 3 bases, and the junction held 1 base outside the gene matches. The DNA for the CDR3 is TGCGCCAGCCGGGGGGGGACAGATACGCAGTATTTT. It encodes CASRGGTDTQYF.

The chain joins TRBV9 to TRBJ2-3, with 10 bases identical to TRBD1. Germline loops: CDR1 SGDLS, CDR2 YYNGEE. The CDR3 consists of 16 residues. The junction had 8 bases not matched to a gene; V was cut back by 4 bases and J by 3 bases. Here the CDR3 DNA reads TGTGCCAGCAGCCTGATTGACAGGGGGCCAACAGATACGCAGTATTTT. It is translated as CASSLIDRGPTDTQYF.

This chain uses TRBV28 with TRBJ2-7; tentatively, D is TRBD2 (7 bases). The germline V and J ends were trimmed by 8 bases and 4 bases, with 15 bases remaining between them. Per the germline V gene, CDR1 is MDHEN and CDR2 is SYDVKM. This CDR3 region has 13 residues. CDR3 DNA sequence: TGTGCCAGCTCCCCCGCGGGGGCTTACGAGCAGTACTTC. Translated, it gives CASSPAGAYEQYF. Supplemented by reference TRBV28 and TRBJ2-7, the full variable domain reads DVKVTQSSRYLVKRTGEKVFLECVQDMDHENMFWYRQDPGLGLRLIYFSYDVKMKEKGDIPEGYSVSREKKERFSLILESASTNQTSMYLCASSPAGAYEQYFGPGTRLTVT.

This clone was seen a few times. This sequence joins TRBV2 and TRBJ2-5, with 7 bases identical to TRBD2. Trimming took 6 bases from V and 5 from J; bases not matched to a gene: 12. Germline-derived CDR1 and CDR2 are SNHLY and FYNNEI. The CDR3 sequence is 15 residues long. This CDR3 is CASSGSGAARETQYF. In nucleotides, the CDR3 is TGTGCCAGCAGCGGGAGCGGGGCGGCTAGGGAGACCCAGTACTTC.

The chain couples TRBV9 to TRBJ2-7, with 9 nucleotides matching TRBD2. V lost 5 bases, J lost 6 bases, and 21 bases stayed unmatched. CDR3 length: 18 residues. Germline CDR1 and CDR2: SGDLS and YYNGEE. CDR3 DNA: TGTGCCAGCAGTAGCCCGGATCTAGCGGGACCATCCGCTGGCGAGCAGTACTTC. Its translation: CASSSPDLAGPSAGEQYF.

The chain recombines TRBV28 with TRBJ2-7, with D perhaps matching TRBD2 (5 bases). This CDR3 contains 15 residues. The V end lost 2 bases, the J end lost 4 bases, and 15 bases lay between the germline ends. CDR1 and CDR2 (germline): MDHEN, SYDVKM. The CDR3 sequence is CASSLGQAGVYEQYF. CDR3 DNA: TGTGCCAGCAGTTTAGGGCAGGCCGGGGTTTACGAGCAGTACTTC.

The chain has TRBV6-5 and TRBJ2-5; TRBD1 matches 7 bases. The germline V gene has CDR1 MNHEY and CDR2 SVGAGI. The J segment lost 4 bases and the V segment lost 0 bases, leaving 5 bases of the junction unmatched. This CDR3 has 15 residues. For the CDR3, the DNA is TGTGCCAGCAGTTACTCGAAATGGGACAGAGAGACCCAGTACTTC. It specifies CASSYSKWDRETQYF.

CDR3 sequence (DNA): TGTGCCAGCAGTTACAGGGGGACAGCGGGTGAAGCTTTCTTT. Translating gives CASSYRGTAGEAFF. The chain combines TRBV6-5 with TRBJ1-1; 7 positions agree with TRBD1. The V gene end was trimmed by 2 bases and the J gene end by 7 bases; junction bases not matched to a gene: 7. Germline CDR1 MNHEY, CDR2 SVGAGI. This CDR3 is 14 amino acids long.

The chain uses TRBV9 and TRBJ2-1; the match to TRBD2 covers 13 bases. Germline-derived CDR1 and CDR2 are SGDLS and YYNGEE. This CDR3 region has 17 residues. Trimming removed 3 bases from V and 5 bases from J; junction bases left unmatched: 8. DNA for the CDR3: TGTGCCAGCAGCGACGGACTAGCGGGAGAGATAAACAATGAGCAGTTCTTC. Encoded protein: CASSDGLAGEINNEQFF.

The J gene is TRBJ2-1, the V gene TRBV5-1; 11 bases agree with TRBD2. V shed 4 bases and J 8 bases; nucleotides not matched to a gene: 23. This CDR3 is 20 amino acids long. Germline CDR1 and CDR2: SGHRS and YFSETQ. Written as DNA, the CDR3 is TGCGCCAGCAGCGGCGGCCGCGGTAGCGGGGGGGTACTGTTATTATATGAGCAGTTCTTC. This translates into CASSGGRGSGGVLLLYEQFF.

The chain links TRBV7-8 to TRBJ2-3; 8 nucleotides agree with TRBD2. Unmatched junction bases numbered 20, after V lost 5 bases and J lost 4 bases. CDR1 is SGHVS, CDR2 FQNEAQ, per germline. The CDR3 covers 19 residues. In nucleotides, the CDR3 is TGTGCCAGCAGCCCGCCTGTGTACGGACTAGCTTGTCGGGCAGATACGCAGTATTTT. This gives the protein CASSPPVYGLACRADTQYF.

The rearrangement uses TRBV5-6 and TRBJ2-7; D is unclear. The CDR3 consists of 14 residues. Trimming left V 2 bases short and J 0 bases short, with 9 bases between. CDR1 is SGHDT, CDR2 YYEEEE, per germline. The CDR3 region is CASSFDSSSYEQYF. The DNA of the CDR3 is TGTGCCAGCAGCTTTGATAGTAGCTCCTACGAGCAGTACTTC.

The chain joins TRBV19 to TRBJ2-1, with D possibly TRBD2 on 6 matching bases. This CDR3 has 17 residues. Germline CDR1 LNHDA, CDR2 SQIVND (reference sequence). Trimming stripped 0 bases from V and 1 base from J, with 13 bases between. The CDR3 DNA reads TGTGCCAGTAGTATAGATTCCCTAGCGCTATCCTACAATGAGCAGTTCTTC. Residues: CASSIDSLALSYNEQFF.

With respect to this clone: The conserved final phenylalanine or tryptophan is absent from the CDR3, which likely points to a read error. The V gene is TRBV27, the J gene TRBJ1-1; the match to TRBD1 covers 7 bases. The CDR3 has 15 amino acids. With 3 bases clipped from V and 4 bases from J, the junction kept 8 bases outside the gene matches. CDR1 is MNHEY and CDR2 is SMNVEV in the germline V gene (reference sequence). The CDR3 DNA sequence: TGTGCCAGCAGTTTCTGGACAGGAGGTGTCACTGAAGCTTTCCTT. Translated: CASSFWTGGVTEAFL.

The chain links TRBV30 to TRBJ2-3; D may be TRBD2 (5 bases). Trimming removed 0 bases from V and 0 bases from J, with 13 bases in between. Germline CDR1 and CDR2: GTSNPN and SVGIG (reference sequence). The CDR3 has 16 residues. CDR3 region: CAWSVYGEISTDTQYF. CDR3 DNA: TGTGCCTGGAGTGTATATGGGGAGATCAGCACAGATACGCAGTATTTT.